These 9 T cell receptor beta chains were all obtained from the same sample, sequenced in a study of patients and donors after allogeneic stem cell transplantation. Using its own MiXCR run on the RT-PCR reads, TCRdb lists one record per CDR3 protein. The sample consists of roughly 1,500 distinct CDR3 sequences, 25% to 35% of them appearing once. Material: blood, either unsorted or a sorted T cell fraction (not recorded which). These receptors were taken from a human donor who was either an allogeneic HSCT recipient or a stem cell or donor lymphocyte infusion donor (not recorded which). It is not recorded whose cells these are; they may come from a transplant donor.

By sample share, this clonotype is medium-sized. The rearrangement links TRBV10-3 to TRBJ2-1; 8 bases fit TRBD2. The CDR3 contains 14 residues. Trimming at V came to 3 bases and at J to 6 bases, leaving 4 bases not matched to a gene. From germline, CDR1 is ENHRY and CDR2 SYGVKD. CDR3 sequence (DNA): TGTGCCATCAGTGAAACTAGCGGAACCAATGAGCAGTTCTTC. Its translation is CAISETSGTNEQFF.

This clonotype was observed a few times. This chain joins TRBV7-6 and TRBJ2-5; 10 bases align to TRBD2. Germline loops: CDR1 SGHVS, CDR2 FNYEAQ. V dropped 3 bases and J dropped 3; count of bases not matched to a gene: 7. This CDR3 comprises 16 residues. CDR3 protein: CASSLAASGGKETQYF. CDR3 bases: TGTGCCAGCAGCTTGGCTGCTAGCGGGGGTAAAGAGACCCAGTACTTC.

This clonotype was seen a single time. V and J are TRBV4-1 and TRBJ1-5, with 8 bases fitting TRBD1. The length of the CDR3 is 18 residues. The germline V gene has CDR1 MGHRA and CDR2 YSYEKL. The J segment lost 4 bases and the V segment lost 0 bases, leaving 11 bases of the junction unmatched. CDR3 DNA sequence: TGCGCCAGCAGCCAAGACTCGATTCTCACAGGGGGTAATCAGCCCCAGCATTTT. Translating gives CASSQDSILTGGNQPQHF.

In its sample, this clonotype ranks as large (0.1 to 1%). The chain has TRBV4-3 and TRBJ2-1; D remains ambiguous. The ends were cut back, 2 bases at V and 10 bases at J, with 15 bases in the middle. Germline CDR1 reads LGHNA; CDR2 reads YSLEER. CDR3 size: 14 residues. The CDR3 DNA sequence: TGCGCCAGCAGCCAATCAAGTTCCGGGTCAGAGCAGTTCTTC. Translating it yields CASSQSSSGSEQFF.

Sample share makes this clonotype large. The V and J genes are TRBV5-4 and TRBJ1-1; D is ambiguous. Between the trimmed V and J ends, which lost 4 bases and 0 bases, there was a span of 7 bases. The length of the CDR3 is 13 residues. Per germline, CDR1 SGHNT and CDR2 YYREEE (reference sequence). CDR3 in DNA: TGTGCCAGCAGCGAGGAGCTGAACACTGAAGCTTTCTTT. As protein: CASSEELNTEAFF.

The V call is TRBV15, the J call TRBJ2-1; no clear D gene. Trimming stripped 5 bases from V and 4 bases from J, with 6 bases between. Germline-derived CDR1 and CDR2 are LNHNV and YYDKDF (reference sequence). The CDR3 covers 12 residues. CDR3 region: CATSWGYNEQFF. CDR3 nucleotide sequence: TGTGCCACCAGCTGGGGTTACAATGAGCAGTTCTTC.

The chain employs TRBV7-2 and TRBJ2-1; 8 bases agree with TRBD1. J lost 7 bases, V lost 5 bases, and 7 bases had no gene match. The CDR3 is 14 amino acids. The germline V gene encodes CDR1 SGHTA and CDR2 FQGNSA. The CDR3 DNA sequence: TGTGCCAGCAGCCCGGACAGGGATGGGAATGAGCAGTTCTTC. As protein: CASSPDRDGNEQFF.

This clonotype was found a few times. The chain is built from TRBV7-2 and TRBJ2-1; no reliable D call. This CDR3 has 11 residues. Trimming stripped 1 base from V and 10 bases from J, with 5 bases between. Germline CDR1 is SGHTA and CDR2 is FQGNSA. CDR3 coding DNA: TGTGCCAGCAGCTTAGAGACGGAGCAGTTCTTC. Its translation: CASSLETEQFF.

The genes are TRBV18 and TRBJ2-3; no firm D call. Deletions cut 2 bases from V and 2 bases from J, with 2 bases between. The CDR3 contains 12 residues. CDR1 is KGHSH, CDR2 LQKENI, per germline. CDR3 protein: CASSPDTDTQYF. For the CDR3, the DNA is TGTGCCAGCTCACCAGACACAGATACGCAGTATTTT.